Listed below are T cell receptor beta chains from one sample, sequenced in a study of blood T cell repertoires in COVID-19. The method was immunoSEQ multiplex PCR; TCRdb's version includes in-frame clones alone and lacks a portion of them. The table lists approximately 250,000 clones, approximately 80% of them singletons. The sequenced sample was peripheral blood. These receptors all stem from a man between 60 and 70 years old with acute or convalescent COVID-19. CDR3s include the opening cysteine and the closing phenylalanine or tryptophan. D genes are given only for firm matches. Rows may omit the clone size; those that give it use once, few, many or a size class.

clone_size: -
d_call: -
cdr3_length: 15
j_call: TRBJ1-5
v_call: TRBV9
cdr3_nt: TGTGCCAGCAGCGTAGGCGGGCAGTCAAATCAGCCCCAGCATTTT
cdr3_aa: CASSVGGQSNQPQHF

clone_size: -
d_call: TRBD2
cdr3_length: 15
j_call: TRBJ2-1
v_call: TRBV27
cdr3_nt: TGTGCCAGCAGGCGACTAGCGGGACCTACGGATGAGCAGTTCTTC
cdr3_aa: CASRRLAGPTDEQFF

clone_size: -
d_call: TRBD2
cdr3_length: 16
j_call: TRBJ2-1
v_call: TRBV9
cdr3_nt: TGTGCCAGCATCCCGGGCCCGAGCGGGGGGAATAATGAGCAGTTCTTC
cdr3_aa: CASIPGPSGGNNEQFF

clone_size: -
d_call: -
cdr3_length: 17
j_call: TRBJ2-2
v_call: TRBV21-1
cdr3_nt: TGTGCCAGCAACGCCCAGCGGGAGGGCCCAATCACCGGGGAGCTGTTTTTT
cdr3_aa: CASNAQREGPITGELFF

clone_size: -
d_call: TRBD1
cdr3_length: 14
j_call: TRBJ1-4
v_call: TRBV19
cdr3_nt: TGTGCCAGTAGTATGGGACAGGGGGCGGAAAAACTGTTTTTT
cdr3_aa: CASSMGQGAEKLFF

clone_size: -
d_call: -
cdr3_length: 17
j_call: TRBJ2-1
v_call: TRBV3-1/TRBV3-2
cdr3_nt: TGTGCCAGCAGCCAATTGGATCGCGTCTCTGGGCACAATGAGCAGTTCTTC
cdr3_aa: CASSQLDRVSGHNEQFF

clone_size: once
d_call: TRBD2
cdr3_length: 16
j_call: TRBJ2-5
v_call: TRBV5-4
cdr3_nt: TGTGCCAGCAGCGGGACTAGCGGGAGGCCCGGGGAGACCCAGTACTTC
cdr3_aa: CASSGTSGRPGETQYF

clone_size: few
d_call: -
cdr3_length: 14
j_call: TRBJ1-1
v_call: TRBV5-1
cdr3_nt: TGCGCCAGCAGACGACAGAGTTCGAACACTGAAGCTTTCTTT
cdr3_aa: CASRRQSSNTEAFF

clone_size: -
d_call: -
cdr3_length: 11
j_call: TRBJ1-2
v_call: TRBV18
cdr3_nt: TGTGCCAGCTCACAGGCGGGTGGCTACACCTTC
cdr3_aa: CASSQAGGYTF

clone_size: -
d_call: TRBD2
cdr3_length: 16
j_call: TRBJ2-2
v_call: TRBV18
cdr3_nt: TGTGCCAGCTCACCACCAAGCGGGGGGAACACCGGGGAGCTGTTTTTT
cdr3_aa: CASSPPSGGNTGELFF

clone_size: -
d_call: -
cdr3_length: 14
j_call: TRBJ2-3
v_call: TRBV2
cdr3_nt: TGTGCCAGCAGTGAAGCGGACTTCACAGATACGCAGTATTTT
cdr3_aa: CASSEADFTDTQYF

clone_size: -
d_call: TRBD1
cdr3_length: 16
j_call: TRBJ1-1
v_call: TRBV5-1
cdr3_nt: TGCGCCAGCAGCCCGTACAGGGGGCTCCTGAGCACTGAAGCTTTCTTT
cdr3_aa: CASSPYRGLLSTEAFF

clone_size: -
d_call: -
cdr3_length: 15
j_call: TRBJ2-3
v_call: TRBV19
cdr3_nt: TGTGCCAGTAGAAAACGACAGGTGAGCACAGATACGCAGTATTTT
cdr3_aa: CASRKRQVSTDTQYF

clone_size: -
d_call: -
cdr3_length: 12
j_call: TRBJ2-5
v_call: TRBV10-3
cdr3_nt: TGTGCCATCAGGGAACAGGGTGGGGACCAGTACTTC
cdr3_aa: CAIREQGGDQYF

clone_size: once
d_call: -
cdr3_length: 16
j_call: TRBJ2-1
v_call: TRBV18
cdr3_nt: TGTGCCAGCTCACCAATGGAGGGCGGGTCCTACAATGAGCAGTTCTTC
cdr3_aa: CASSPMEGGSYNEQFF

clone_size: -
d_call: TRBD1
cdr3_length: 21
j_call: TRBJ1-2
v_call: TRBV19
cdr3_nt: TGTGCCACTGGACGGACCGGGACAGGGTGGAGGCAAGGGGCTACTAACTATGGCTACACCTTC
cdr3_aa: CATGRTGTGWRQGATNYGYTF

clone_size: -
d_call: TRBD1
cdr3_length: 18
j_call: TRBJ1-1
v_call: TRBV2
cdr3_nt: TGTGCCAGCACCCGCGGGCCCGGGACAGAGGTCGGGAACACTGAAGCTTTCTTT
cdr3_aa: CASTRGPGTEVGNTEAFF

clone_size: -
d_call: TRBD1
cdr3_length: 15
j_call: TRBJ2-7
v_call: TRBV7-7
cdr3_nt: TGTGCTAGCAGCCCCGGGACAGGGTCGACCTACGAGCAGTACTTC
cdr3_aa: CASSPGTGSTYEQYF

clone_size: -
d_call: TRBD1
cdr3_length: 14
j_call: TRBJ1-5
v_call: TRBV30
cdr3_nt: TGTGCCTGGAGAGGGACAGGGGCGAATCAGCCCCAGCATTTT
cdr3_aa: CAWRGTGANQPQHF

clone_size: -
d_call: -
cdr3_length: 15
j_call: TRBJ2-2
v_call: TRBV19
cdr3_nt: TGTGCCAGTAGTCCAACTTATACGAACACCGGGGAGCTGTTTTTT
cdr3_aa: CASSPTYTNTGELFF

clone_size: few
d_call: -
cdr3_length: 16
j_call: TRBJ1-1
v_call: TRBV27
cdr3_nt: TGTGCCAGCAGTCAGTACACGGGACACCTGAACACTGAAGCTTTCTTT
cdr3_aa: CASSQYTGHLNTEAFF

clone_size: -
d_call: TRBD2
cdr3_length: 17
j_call: TRBJ2-2
v_call: TRBV7-6
cdr3_nt: TGTGCCAGCAGCTTAGAGCTAGCGGGAGCGAACACCGGGGAGCTGTTTTTT
cdr3_aa: CASSLELAGANTGELFF

clone_size: -
d_call: -
cdr3_length: 16
j_call: TRBJ1-1
v_call: TRBV3-1/TRBV3-2
cdr3_nt: TGTGCCAGCAGCCATTGGTCGGGAGCGGGGAACACTGAAGCTTTCTTT
cdr3_aa: CASSHWSGAGNTEAFF

clone_size: -
d_call: TRBD2
cdr3_length: 16
j_call: TRBJ2-2
v_call: TRBV4-2
cdr3_nt: TGTGCCAGCAGCCAAGATGCTAGCGGCTTAACCGGGGAGCTGTTTTTT
cdr3_aa: CASSQDASGLTGELFF

clone_size: -
d_call: TRBD1
cdr3_length: 16
j_call: TRBJ1-4
v_call: TRBV19
cdr3_nt: TGTGCCAGTAGTATCCGCCGGGGAACAGGGGAAGGAAAACTGTTTTTT
cdr3_aa: CASSIRRGTGEGKLFF

clone_size: -
d_call: -
cdr3_length: 14
j_call: TRBJ1-2
v_call: TRBV10-3
cdr3_nt: TGTGCCATCAGAGGACAGAGACCCTATTCTGGCTACACCTTC
cdr3_aa: CAIRGQRPYSGYTF

clone_size: -
d_call: -
cdr3_length: 15
j_call: TRBJ2-1
v_call: TRBV6-1
cdr3_nt: TGTGCCAGCATCTACTCTGGTCTTTACTACAATGAGCAGTTCTTC
cdr3_aa: CASIYSGLYYNEQFF

clone_size: many
d_call: -
cdr3_length: 15
j_call: TRBJ2-2
v_call: TRBV7-2
cdr3_nt: TGTGCCAGCAGCTTATCTCTACCGAACACCGGGGAGCTGTTTTTT
cdr3_aa: CASSLSLPNTGELFF

clone_size: -
d_call: TRBD1
cdr3_length: 15
j_call: TRBJ1-5
v_call: TRBV2
cdr3_nt: TGTGCCAGCAGTGCGGACAGGGGGAGCAATCAGCCCCAGCATTTT
cdr3_aa: CASSADRGSNQPQHF

clone_size: -
d_call: -
cdr3_length: 14
j_call: TRBJ2-2
v_call: TRBV3-1/TRBV3-2
cdr3_nt: TGTGCCAGCAGCCAAGGGGAGAGTTGGAGGGAGCTGTTTTTT
cdr3_aa: CASSQGESWRELFF

clone_size: -
d_call: -
cdr3_length: 15
j_call: TRBJ2-7
v_call: TRBV11-1
cdr3_nt: TGTGCCAGCAGCTTAAATGTAGGAGGGGAATACGAGCAGTACTTC
cdr3_aa: CASSLNVGGEYEQYF

clone_size: -
d_call: TRBD1
cdr3_length: 13
j_call: TRBJ1-2
v_call: TRBV19
cdr3_nt: TGTGCCAGCAGCGAGGCAGGGGGCTATGGCTACACCTTC
cdr3_aa: CASSEAGGYGYTF

clone_size: -
d_call: -
cdr3_length: 16
j_call: TRBJ1-5
v_call: TRBV2
cdr3_nt: TGTGCCAGCAGTGATGACAGGAGCTTCTATAATCAGCCCCAGCATTTT
cdr3_aa: CASSDDRSFYNQPQHF

clone_size: -
d_call: -
cdr3_length: 15
j_call: TRBJ2-7
v_call: TRBV28
cdr3_nt: TGTGCCAGCAGTTTAATTACCCCCAGGGACTACGAGCAGTACTTC
cdr3_aa: CASSLITPRDYEQYF

clone_size: -
d_call: TRBD2
cdr3_length: 14
j_call: TRBJ2-7
v_call: TRBV7-2
cdr3_nt: TGTGCCAGCAGCCTTAGCGGGGGCGGCGGCGAGCAGTACTTC
cdr3_aa: CASSLSGGGGEQYF

clone_size: -
d_call: -
cdr3_length: 13
j_call: TRBJ2-1
v_call: TRBV6-5
cdr3_nt: TGTGCCAGCAGTTACGTTCGGCCAGGTGAGCAGTTCTTC
cdr3_aa: CASSYVRPGEQFF

clone_size: few
d_call: TRBD1
cdr3_length: 15
j_call: TRBJ1-2
v_call: TRBV27
cdr3_nt: TGTGCCAGCAGTTTAAGACAGGGGCCCCCCTATGGCTACACCTTC
cdr3_aa: CASSLRQGPPYGYTF

clone_size: -
d_call: -
cdr3_length: 12
j_call: TRBJ1-2
v_call: TRBV6-5
cdr3_nt: TGTGCCAGCAGTTACCCAGGGCTTGGCTACACCTTC
cdr3_aa: CASSYPGLGYTF

clone_size: -
d_call: TRBD1
cdr3_length: 15
j_call: TRBJ2-1
v_call: TRBV18
cdr3_nt: TGTGCCAGCTCACCCCGGGACAGGGGGGACAATGAGCAGTTCTTC
cdr3_aa: CASSPRDRGDNEQFF

clone_size: -
d_call: -
cdr3_length: 17
j_call: TRBJ1-4
v_call: TRBV4-1
cdr3_nt: TGCGCCAGCAGCCAAGTCCAACGCGGGCGTACTAATGAAAAACTGTTTTTT
cdr3_aa: CASSQVQRGRTNEKLFF

clone_size: once
d_call: TRBD2
cdr3_length: 15
j_call: TRBJ2-5
v_call: TRBV5-1
cdr3_nt: TGCGCCAGCAGGGCTACCGGGACTAGCGAAGAGACCCAGTACTTC
cdr3_aa: CASRATGTSEETQYF

clone_size: -
d_call: -
cdr3_length: 13
j_call: TRBJ1-5
v_call: TRBV6-5
cdr3_nt: TGTGCCAGCAGGACAGGAATTAGCCAGCCCCAGCATTTT
cdr3_aa: CASRTGISQPQHF

clone_size: -
d_call: -
cdr3_length: 15
j_call: TRBJ2-1
v_call: TRBV4-3
cdr3_nt: TGCGCCAGCAGCCAAGCGGGGAACTCCTACAATGAGCAGTTCTTC
cdr3_aa: CASSQAGNSYNEQFF

clone_size: few
d_call: -
cdr3_length: 16
j_call: TRBJ1-2
v_call: TRBV7-9
cdr3_nt: TGTGCCAGCAGCTTAGTATATGGCAGGGATGACTATGGCTACACCTTC
cdr3_aa: CASSLVYGRDDYGYTF

clone_size: -
d_call: TRBD2
cdr3_length: 16
j_call: TRBJ2-1
v_call: TRBV11-3
cdr3_nt: TGTGCCAGCAGCTTAGTCGCGGGAGGGTCCTACAATGAGCAGTTCTTC
cdr3_aa: CASSLVAGGSYNEQFF

clone_size: -
d_call: -
cdr3_length: 13
j_call: TRBJ2-5
v_call: TRBV5-6
cdr3_nt: TGTGCCAGCAGCTTGGGGGGGCCAGAGACCCAGTACTTC
cdr3_aa: CASSLGGPETQYF

clone_size: -
d_call: TRBD2
cdr3_length: 16
j_call: TRBJ2-7
v_call: TRBV19
cdr3_nt: TGTGCCAGTAGTAACTCTGGGACTAGCGGGAGCTACGAGCAGTACTTC
cdr3_aa: CASSNSGTSGSYEQYF

clone_size: -
d_call: TRBD2
cdr3_length: 19
j_call: TRBJ2-7
v_call: TRBV6-4
cdr3_nt: TGTGCCAGCAGTGACTCGTTCGCGGGAGCAAGACGGCACCTCTGCGAGCAGTACTTC
cdr3_aa: CASSDSFAGARRHLCEQYF

clone_size: -
d_call: TRBD2
cdr3_length: 17
j_call: TRBJ2-1
v_call: TRBV3-1/TRBV3-2
cdr3_nt: TGTGCCAGCAGCCCAGGACTAGCGGGAGTAGAAAGGAATGAGCAGTTCTTC
cdr3_aa: CASSPGLAGVERNEQFF

clone_size: few
d_call: -
cdr3_length: 13
j_call: TRBJ2-5
v_call: TRBV7-8
cdr3_nt: TGTGCCAGCAGGGAGGGCCTGGGGGAGACCCAGTACTTC
cdr3_aa: CASREGLGETQYF

clone_size: -
d_call: -
cdr3_length: 11
j_call: TRBJ1-1
v_call: TRBV28
cdr3_nt: TGTGCCAGCAGTTTGAGCACTGAAGCTTTCTTT
cdr3_aa: CASSLSTEAFF

clone_size: -
d_call: TRBD2
cdr3_length: 15
j_call: TRBJ2-1
v_call: TRBV5-5
cdr3_nt: TGTGCCAGCAGCTTATCGGCTAGCGGGGACAATGAGCAGTTCTTC
cdr3_aa: CASSLSASGDNEQFF

clone_size: -
d_call: -
cdr3_length: 14
j_call: TRBJ2-1
v_call: TRBV10-2
cdr3_nt: TGCGCCAGCAGTGAGTCGAGTCTAGCGAATGAGCAGTTCTTC
cdr3_aa: CASSESSLANEQFF

clone_size: -
d_call: -
cdr3_length: 15
j_call: TRBJ1-6
v_call: TRBV18
cdr3_nt: TGTGCCAGCTCACCACTTGCGGGGAGAGATTCACCCCTCCACTTT
cdr3_aa: CASSPLAGRDSPLHF

clone_size: -
d_call: TRBD2
cdr3_length: 15
j_call: TRBJ2-3
v_call: TRBV28
cdr3_nt: TGTGCCAGCAGTTTAGCGGGAGGACTCACAGATACGCAGTATTTT
cdr3_aa: CASSLAGGLTDTQYF

clone_size: -
d_call: TRBD2
cdr3_length: 12
j_call: TRBJ2-3
v_call: TRBV29-1
cdr3_nt: TGCAGCGTTGTAACTAGCGCAGATACGCAGTATTTT
cdr3_aa: CSVVTSADTQYF